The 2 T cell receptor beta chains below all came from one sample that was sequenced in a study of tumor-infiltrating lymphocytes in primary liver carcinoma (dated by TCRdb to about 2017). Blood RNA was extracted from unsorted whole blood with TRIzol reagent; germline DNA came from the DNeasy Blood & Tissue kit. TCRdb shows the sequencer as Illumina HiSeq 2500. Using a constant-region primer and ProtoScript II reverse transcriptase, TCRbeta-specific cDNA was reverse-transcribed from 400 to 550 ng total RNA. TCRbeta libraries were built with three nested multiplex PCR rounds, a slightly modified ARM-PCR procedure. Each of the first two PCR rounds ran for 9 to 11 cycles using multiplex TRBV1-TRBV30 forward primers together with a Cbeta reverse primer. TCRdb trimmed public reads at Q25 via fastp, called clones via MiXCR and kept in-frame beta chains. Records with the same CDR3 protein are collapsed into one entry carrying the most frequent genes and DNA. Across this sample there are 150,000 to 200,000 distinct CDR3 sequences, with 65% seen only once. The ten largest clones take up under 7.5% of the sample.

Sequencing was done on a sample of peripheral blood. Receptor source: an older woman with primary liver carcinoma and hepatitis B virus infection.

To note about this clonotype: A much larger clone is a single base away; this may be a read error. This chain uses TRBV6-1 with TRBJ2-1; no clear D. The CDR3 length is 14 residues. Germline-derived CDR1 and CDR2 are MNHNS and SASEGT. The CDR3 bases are TGTGCCAGCAGTGAAAGAACAGCCGCAAATGAGCAGTCCTTC. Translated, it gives CASSERTAANEQSF.

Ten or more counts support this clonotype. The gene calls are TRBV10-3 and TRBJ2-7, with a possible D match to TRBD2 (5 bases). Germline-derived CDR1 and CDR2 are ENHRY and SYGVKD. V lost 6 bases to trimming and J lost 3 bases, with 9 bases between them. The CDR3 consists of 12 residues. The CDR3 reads CAISEGRYEQYF. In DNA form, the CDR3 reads TGTGCCATCAGCGAGGGCCGCTACGAGCAGTACTTC.